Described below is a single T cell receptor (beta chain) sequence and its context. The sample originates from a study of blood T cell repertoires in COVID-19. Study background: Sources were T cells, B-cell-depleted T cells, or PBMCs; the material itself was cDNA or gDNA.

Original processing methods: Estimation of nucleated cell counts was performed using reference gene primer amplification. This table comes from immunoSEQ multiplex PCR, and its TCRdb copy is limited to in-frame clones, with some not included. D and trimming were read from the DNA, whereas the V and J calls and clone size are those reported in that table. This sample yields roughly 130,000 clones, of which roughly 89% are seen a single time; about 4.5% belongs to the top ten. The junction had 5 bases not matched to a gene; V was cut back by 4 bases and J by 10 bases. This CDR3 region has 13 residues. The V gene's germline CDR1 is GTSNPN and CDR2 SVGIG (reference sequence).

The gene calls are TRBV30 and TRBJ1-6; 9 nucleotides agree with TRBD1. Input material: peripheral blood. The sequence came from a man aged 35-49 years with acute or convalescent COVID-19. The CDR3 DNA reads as TGTGCCTGGATGGACAGGGGACACTCACCCCTCCACTTT. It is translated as CAWMDRGHSPLHF.